The present TCR beta chain was sequenced within a study of CD8+ T cells in alopecia areata. Sample treatment: oral pan-JAK inhibitor, 5-10 mg twice daily. Study-level points and caveats: Lesional tissue from the scalp (especially in alopecia totalis/universalis) showed higher clonality than normal scalp. Persistence in scalp and blood during tofacitinib was observed for many expanded lesional clones. Scalp repertoires also include resident alphabeta T cells from normal skin.

This CDR3 region has 19 residues. The germline gives CDR1 SNHLY, CDR2 FYNNEI. With V trimmed by 1 base and J by 1 base, 10 bases remained unmatched. This clone has more than one count but fewer than ten. Its antigen is unknown. Extracted from the samples, RNA was reverse transcribed into cDNA to serve as the sequencing template. Data came from immunoSEQ multiplex PCR; TCRdb stores just in-frame clones and leaves some out. The sample shows about 76,000 clones, 29% of them seen only once. V and J are TRBV2 and TRBJ2-5, with TRBD2 matching 12 bases. Sequencing was performed on CD8+ T cells sorted from blood, taken at week 4, from a patient treated with tofacitinib. The clonotype was recovered from a human donor with alopecia areata. In DNA, the CDR3 is TGTGCCAGCAGTGAAGAAGAAGAACTAGCGGGAGGCCTCCAAGAGACCCAGTACTTC. Residues: CASSEEEELAGGLQETQYF.